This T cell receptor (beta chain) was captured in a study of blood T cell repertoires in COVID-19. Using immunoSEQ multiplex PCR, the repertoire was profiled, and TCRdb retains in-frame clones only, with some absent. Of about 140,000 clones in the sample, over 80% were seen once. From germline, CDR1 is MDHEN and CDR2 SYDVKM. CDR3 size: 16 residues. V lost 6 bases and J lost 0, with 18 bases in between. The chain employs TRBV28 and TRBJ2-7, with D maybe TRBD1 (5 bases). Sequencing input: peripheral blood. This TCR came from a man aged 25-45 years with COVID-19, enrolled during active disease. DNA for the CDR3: TGTGCCAGCAGGCCCCCAGGGCCCGTGTTCTCCTACGAGCAGTACTTC. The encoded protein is CASRPPGPVFSYEQYF.